The sequence of this TCR beta chain was determined in a study of identical twins. This clonotype was observed a handful of times. The antigen remains undetermined. Study conclusions and caveats: Where beta out-of-frame sequences were concerned, excess twin sharing was weaker.

After template switching added a universal primer site, the resulting cDNA carried unique molecular identifiers. From the 5' RACE reads, TCRdb called clonotypes with MiXCR, one entry per CDR3 protein. The profile shows roughly 200,000 distinct CDR3 sequences, approximately 8.3% of them singletons. The germline V and J ends were trimmed by 5 bases and 0 bases, with 12 bases remaining between them. The CDR3 has 15 amino acids. Germline-derived CDR1 and CDR2 are SGHVS and FNYEAQ. The same sample was also used in a study of yellow fever vaccine responses in identical twins.

The sequence came from a woman younger than 30 in good health. The sample was memory (CD45RO+) T cells sorted from blood. The rearrangement joins TRBV7-6 to TRBJ2-3; tentatively, D is TRBD1 (5 bases). Here the CDR3 DNA reads TGTGCCAGCAGCCCCCCAGGGCTCAGCACAGATACGCAGTATTTT. Protein product: CASSPPGLSTDTQYF.